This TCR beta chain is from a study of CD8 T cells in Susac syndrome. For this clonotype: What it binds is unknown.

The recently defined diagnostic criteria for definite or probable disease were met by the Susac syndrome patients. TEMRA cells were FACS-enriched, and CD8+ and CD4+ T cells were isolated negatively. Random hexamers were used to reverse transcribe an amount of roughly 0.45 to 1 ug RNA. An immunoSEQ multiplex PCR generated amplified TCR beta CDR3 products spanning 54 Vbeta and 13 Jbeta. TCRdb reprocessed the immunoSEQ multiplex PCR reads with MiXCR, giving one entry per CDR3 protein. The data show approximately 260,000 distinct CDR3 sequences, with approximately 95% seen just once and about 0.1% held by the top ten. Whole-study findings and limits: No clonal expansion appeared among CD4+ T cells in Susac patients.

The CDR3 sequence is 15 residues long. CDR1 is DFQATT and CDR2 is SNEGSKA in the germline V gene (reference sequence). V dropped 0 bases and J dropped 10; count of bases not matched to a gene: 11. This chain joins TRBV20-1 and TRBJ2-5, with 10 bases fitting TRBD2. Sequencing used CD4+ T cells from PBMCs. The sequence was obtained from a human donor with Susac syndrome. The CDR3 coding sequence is TGCAGTGCTAGAGATAGGGGACTAGCGCCTCGAGGCCAGTACTTC. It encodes CSARDRGLAPRGQYF.